These T cell receptor beta chains were read from a single sample in a study of blood T cell repertoires in COVID-19. Sequenced by immunoSEQ multiplex PCR; TCRdb stores in-frame clones only, minus some. The sample includes about 130,000 clones, roughly 85% of them seen just once. Specimen: peripheral blood. These receptors were obtained from a human donor in a cohort sampled during active COVID-19. Each CDR3 is given with its conserved first and last residue. D genes are given only for firm matches. The size of a clone is reported for some rows only, either as once, few or many, or as a class for expanded clones.

. . TRBJ2-1 TRBV5-1 TGCGCCAGCAGCTTGAGCAGGGTCAATGAGCAGTTCTTC CASSLSRVNEQFF
. . TRBJ1-2 TRBV3-1/TRBV3-2 TGTGCCAGCAGCCAAAGGACAACTAACTATGGCTACACCTTC CASSQRTTNYGYTF
once TRBD1 TRBJ2-5 TRBV6-2/TRBV6-3 TGTGCCAGCAGTTCCCTCGACAGGGGGCAAGAGACCCAGTACTTC CASSSLDRGQETQYF
. TRBD1 TRBJ2-5 TRBV5-1 TGCGCCAGCAAACTGGACAGGGTTGGGACTTCGTACCGCCAAGAGACCCAGTACTTC CASKLDRVGTSYRQETQYF
. TRBD1 TRBJ1-1 TRBV11-3 TGTGCCAGCAGCCCGCGACAGGGAGGACTTCTAGAAGCTTTCTTT CASSPRQGGLLEAFF
. TRBD1 TRBJ2-3 TRBV11-3 TGTGCCAGCAGCCCGACAGGGAACACAGATACGCAGTATTTT CASSPTGNTDTQYF
. TRBD1 TRBJ1-1 TRBV5-4 TGTGCCAGCAGCTTGGCCGGGACAGGGGAGGCTTTCTTT CASSLAGTGEAFF
. . TRBJ2-1 TRBV7-9 TGTGCCAGCAGCTTAGTAGTCGCGGCCGCTGAGCAGTTCTTC CASSLVVAAAEQFF
. . TRBJ2-5 TRBV11-2 TGTGCCAGCAGTCCCAGGGGATTGGGAGTGGCCCAGTACTTC CASSPRGLGVAQYF
. TRBD1 TRBJ1-1 TRBV5-4 TGTGCCAGCAGTCGGACAGGGGGCGGCACTGAAGCTTTCTTT CASSRTGGGTEAFF
. . TRBJ2-1 TRBV25-1 TGTGCCAGCAGTGATCCTGGGGGGGCTTCCAATGAGCAGTTCTTC CASSDPGGASNEQFF
. . TRBJ1-5 TRBV7-2 TGTGCCAGCAGCTTATTTAGTTCTCAGCCCCAGCATTTT CASSLFSSQPQHF
. TRBD1 TRBJ1-2 TRBV7-8 TGTGCCAGCAGTCCGGACAGGTGGGATGGCTACACCTTC CASSPDRWDGYTF
. TRBD1 TRBJ1-1 TRBV2 TGTGCCAGCGGGGACAGCCTGAACACTGAAGCTTTCTTT CASGDSLNTEAFF
. . TRBJ1-1 TRBV4-3 TGCGCCAGCAGCCAAGTCCGGGGGACCAACACTGAAGCTTTCTTT CASSQVRGTNTEAFF
. . TRBJ1-1 TRBV29-1 TGCAGCGTTGGGGAGGGTGGGAACACTGAAGCTTTCTTT CSVGEGGNTEAFF
. TRBD2 TRBJ2-3 TRBV7-9 TGTGCCAGCAGCTCCGGACTAGGCACAGATACGCAGTATTTT CASSSGLGTDTQYF
. . TRBJ2-1 TRBV16 TGTGCCAGCAGCCAATCGTCGTTGACAGAGCAGTTCTTC CASSQSSLTEQFF